This is a list of T cell receptor beta chains from one sample in a study of graft-versus-host responses after intestinal transplantation. Assay used: immunoSEQ multiplex PCR; TCRdb lists only in-frame clones, some missing. Among about 99,000 clones listed, 80% to 95% were seen once. Antigen specificity for these receptors is unknown. The specimen comprised unstimulated CD8+ T cells sorted from spleen or lymph node cells, sampled before intestinal transplant. The source is a human donor who received an intestinal transplant. Each CDR3 is given with its conserved first and last residue. The D gene is left open where the match is weak. Size is omitted from some rows. Given values are once, few, many or a class for expanded clones.

d_gene,abundance,v_gene,j_gene,CDR3nt,CDR3aa
.,.,TRBV27,TRBJ1-5,TGTGCCAGCAGCCTGGGCGCCCCCAATCAGCCCCAGCATTTT,CASSLGAPNQPQHF
.,.,TRBV4-1,TRBJ2-7,TGCGCCAGCAGCCAAGATGGCGAGCAGTACTTC,CASSQDGEQYF
TRBD1,.,TRBV19,TRBJ1-6,TGTGCCAGTAGACCCTCCCCGGGACAGGGGTTGTCGAATTCACCCCTCCACTTT,CASRPSPGQGLSNSPLHF
.,.,TRBV5-1,TRBJ2-5,TGCGCCAGCAGCTTGGAGGGTTTGGGGACCCAGTACTTC,CASSLEGLGTQYF
TRBD1,.,TRBV19,TRBJ2-4,TGTGCCAGTAGTATAGGCAGGGGGCACGGTAACATTCAGTACTTC,CASSIGRGHGNIQYF
.,.,TRBV12-5,TRBJ1-1,TGTGCTAGTGGAGTAATCGGGACGGGAAACACTGAAGCTTTCTTT,CASGVIGTGNTEAFF
TRBD2,once,TRBV9,TRBJ2-7,TGTGCCAGCAGCGTAGATCAGCGGGGGGGAACCTACGAGCAGTACTTC,CASSVDQRGGTYEQYF
.,.,TRBV2,TRBJ2-7,TGTGCCAGCAAAGACAGTTTCGAGCAGTACTTC,CASKDSFEQYF
.,.,TRBV30,TRBJ1-2,TGTGCCTGTCTCGCGGGGGGTGGCTACACCTTC,CACLAGGGYTF
.,once,TRBV2,TRBJ1-1,TGTGCCAGCATCAGGCCGGGTGAAGCTTTCTTT,CASIRPGEAFF
TRBD1,.,TRBV6-5,TRBJ1-5,TGCGCCAGCAGTTTCGGGACAGGGGGCCAGCCCCAGCATTTT,CASSFGTGGQPQHF
.,.,TRBV7-6,TRBJ2-7,TGTGCCAGCAGCTTGGCGCGGGACGGCCAGGGCCCCCCAACCTACGAGCAGTACTTC,CASSLARDGQGPPTYEQYF
.,.,TRBV4-1,TRBJ1-5,TGCGCCAGCAGCCACGTCACGAGGGATCAGCCCCAGCATTTT,CASSHVTRDQPQHF
.,.,TRBV15,TRBJ2-4,TGTGCCACCAGCAGAGATGGGGCAAGACACAAAAACATTCAGTACTTC,CATSRDGARHKNIQYF
TRBD1,.,TRBV5-1,TRBJ2-1,TGCGCCAGCAGTCTAGGGGGCTTGGAAAATGAGCAGTTCTTC,CASSLGGLENEQFF
.,.,TRBV5-5,TRBJ2-7,TGTGCCAGCAGTACTTCCTACGAGCAGTACTTC,CASSTSYEQYF
.,.,TRBV7-9,TRBJ1-2,TGTGCCAGCAGCTTAGCAGCCTTAGGCGACTATGGCTACACCTTC,CASSLAALGDYGYTF
.,.,TRBV6-5,TRBJ2-3,TGTGCCAGCAGGAAAGGCCTCGCGGCGGGTACGCAGTATTTT,CASRKGLAAGTQYF
TRBD2,.,TRBV7-9,TRBJ2-2,TGTGCCAGCAGCTTAGTAGCGGGGGGCCTCACCGGGGAGCTGTTTTTT,CASSLVAGGLTGELFF
.,.,TRBV14,TRBJ2-3,TGTGCCAGCAGCCAAAGGGTTCTACTAGAACACACAGATACGCAGTATTTT,CASSQRVLLEHTDTQYF
TRBD2,.,TRBV5-1,TRBJ2-5,TGCGCCAGCAGCTTCGGGGTTAGCGGGGACCAAGAGACCCAGTACTTC,CASSFGVSGDQETQYF
.,.,TRBV4-1,TRBJ2-1,TGCGCCAGCAGCGGAGGGGACGCACTCTACAATGAGCAGTTCTTC,CASSGGDALYNEQFF
TRBD1,.,TRBV9,TRBJ1-1,TGTGCCAGCAGCTCCGGACAGGGAGCCGAAGAAGCTTTCTTT,CASSSGQGAEEAFF
TRBD1,.,TRBV30,TRBJ2-1,TGTGCCTGGAGGACAGGGTCCCTACCACACAATGAGCAGTTCTTC,CAWRTGSLPHNEQFF
.,.,TRBV7-2,TRBJ2-5,TGTGCCAGCAGCCCACACTCCATAGTGACAGCCCTGGGAGAGACCCAGTACTTC,CASSPHSIVTALGETQYF
.,.,TRBV7-9,TRBJ1-6,TGTGCCAGCAGCTTAGCTGGCTCCTATAATTCACCCCTCCACTTT,CASSLAGSYNSPLHF
.,.,TRBV9,TRBJ2-1,TGTGCCAGCAGCGCGTCGGGGGGCGAGCTCGGCAATGAGCAGTTCTTC,CASSASGGELGNEQFF
TRBD2,.,TRBV13,TRBJ2-4,TGTGCCAGCAGCTCCTCCGGGACTATAAAAAACATTCAGTACTTC,CASSSSGTIKNIQYF
.,.,TRBV4-1,TRBJ1-1,TGCGCCAGCAGCGAAGAGGGGCGAGGGAACACTGAAGCTTTCTTT,CASSEEGRGNTEAFF
TRBD1,.,TRBV7-6,TRBJ1-6,TGTGCCAGCAGCCCGGGACAGCATAATTCACCCCTCCACTTT,CASSPGQHNSPLHF
.,.,TRBV10-2,TRBJ1-2,TGCGCCAGCAGTGGGGGACAAAGGGTAGATCTTAACTATGGCTACACCTTC,CASSGGQRVDLNYGYTF
.,.,TRBV6-5,TRBJ1-5,TGTGCCAGCAGTGCTAACAGGAGCAATCAGCCCCAGCATTTT,CASSANRSNQPQHF
TRBD1,.,TRBV9,TRBJ1-1,TGTGCCAGCAGCGTAGCTGGGACAGGGCTTACTGAAGCTTTCTTT,CASSVAGTGLTEAFF
TRBD1,.,TRBV9,TRBJ2-3,TGTGCCAGCAGCGTAGGACAGGGGGGCGGGTATACGCAGTATTTT,CASSVGQGGGYTQYF
TRBD1,.,TRBV15,TRBJ1-2,TGTGCCACCAGCAGGCCAGGGGGAGACTATGGCTACACCTTC,CATSRPGGDYGYTF
.,.,TRBV4-1,TRBJ2-7,TGCGCCAGCAGCCACGCCCCCGGACAGTCCTACGAGCAGTACTTC,CASSHAPGQSYEQYF
.,.,TRBV11-2,TRBJ2-7,TGTGCCAGCAGCTTAGGTCGGAAAGCCTCCTACGAGCAGTACTTC,CASSLGRKASYEQYF
.,.,TRBV18,TRBJ2-5,TGTGCCAGCTCACCTGCAGGTCTTCAGACCTCACAAGAGACCCAGTACTTC,CASSPAGLQTSQETQYF
TRBD2,.,TRBV4-1,TRBJ2-5,TGCGCCAGCAAGCCTGGACTAGCGGGGCAAGAGACCCAGTACTTC,CASKPGLAGQETQYF
.,.,TRBV6-5,TRBJ2-7,TGTGCCAGCAGTGAAGGGAACTCCTACGAGCAGTACTTC,CASSEGNSYEQYF
.,.,TRBV20-1,TRBJ1-2,TGCAGTGCTTGGGCTGAGGGTAGCTACACCTTC,CSAWAEGSYTF
.,once,TRBV7-9,TRBJ1-5,TGTGCCAGCAGTCCCTGGGGGGGGGCGAATCAGCCCCAGCATTTT,CASSPWGGANQPQHF
.,.,TRBV10-1,TRBJ1-1,TGCGCCAGCAGTGTTGGGGGGCAGGCTGAAGCTTTCTTT,CASSVGGQAEAFF